The clone carrying this T cell receptor (beta chain) was seen a few times. Its antigen is as yet unknown. The sample comes from a study of response to subunit inactivated influenza vaccine. V dropped 2 bases and J dropped 8 bases, with 9 bases sitting between them. The CDR3 extends over 13 amino acids. Germline CDR1 reads LGHDT; CDR2 reads YNNKEL (reference sequence). One entry per CDR3 protein, called by TCRdb with MiXCR from the RT-PCR reads. The data show about 520,000 distinct CDR3 sequences, about 25% seen once. Study-level findings and limits: The authors suggested that every seasonal influenza vaccination recruits few new T cells.

Sequenced here: CD4+ T cells sorted from PBMCs, sampled approximately 5 days after vaccination. The sequence came from a man aged 45-65 years who received an inactivated influenza vaccine. This chain joins TRBV3-1 and TRBJ1-4, with unresolved D. CDR3 loop: CASSQLESEKLFF. In DNA form, the CDR3 reads TGTGCCAGCAGCCAACTGGAGTCGGAAAAACTGTTTTTT.